The 9 T cell receptor beta chains reported below all come from one sample, sequenced in a study of identical twins. TCRdb fed the 5' RACE reads into MiXCR, producing one record per CDR3 protein. The data hold approximately 220,000 distinct CDR3 sequences, with around 8% observed a single time. These data are also associated with another study on yellow fever vaccine responses in identical twins.

Sequencing used memory (CD45RO+) T cells sorted from blood. The receptors derive from a woman between 18 and 30 years old in good health.

This clonotype has ten or more counts. V usage is TRBV29-1 and J usage is TRBJ2-1; no clear D. V was cut by 5 bases and J by 10 bases, with 9 bases left in between. The CDR3 has 10 amino acids. Germline assignment: CDR1 SQVTM and CDR2 ANQGSEA. CDR3 in amino acids: CSVKFREQFF. In DNA, the CDR3 is TGCAGCGTTAAGTTCCGGGAGCAGTTCTTC.

The chain combines TRBV20-1 with TRBJ1-6; a possible D gene is TRBD1 (5 bases). Germline V CDR1 and CDR2: DFQATT, SNEGSKA (reference sequence). This CDR3 contains 15 residues. The V gene lost 0 bases and the J gene lost 6 bases, with 12 bases spanning the gap. CDR3 bases: TGCAGTGCTAGAGATCAGGGCCCGGGTAATTCACCCCTCCACTTT. This codes for CSARDQGPGNSPLHF.

The chain recombines TRBV4-3 with TRBJ2-6; a possible D gene is TRBD1 (5 bases). Deletions cut 3 bases from V and 0 bases from J, with 15 bases between. The CDR3 covers 18 residues. Germline V lookup: CDR1 LGHNA, CDR2 YSLEER. CDR3 DNA: TGCGCCAGCAGCCACCTGACAGTGTTGATCTCTGGGGCCAACGTCCTGACTTTC. Amino acids: CASSHLTVLISGANVLTF.

The rearrangement uses TRBV23-1 and TRBJ2-4; D unresolved. TRBV23-1 qualifies as an ORF whose function is uncertain. The CDR3 is 17 amino acids. V gave up 3 bases and J gave up 0 bases, with 15 bases separating them. The CDR3 spells CASSHGRHRVAKNIQYF. The CDR3 nucleotides are TGCGCCAGCAGTCATGGTAGACACCGAGTAGCCAAAAACATTCAGTACTTC.

This clonotype was counted ten times or more. The genes are TRBV2 and TRBJ2-2; 9 bases fit TRBD1. The junction had 14 bases not matched to a gene; V was cut back by 3 bases and J by 6 bases. Looked up from germline, CDR1 is SNHLY and CDR2 is FYNNEI. There are 18 residues in the CDR3. The CDR3 bases are TGTGCCAGCAGTGACGTGCGTTTGGGACAGGGAGTTCCCGGGGAGCTGTTTTTT. Protein: CASSDVRLGQGVPGELFF. Drawing the rest from reference TRBV2 and TRBJ2-2, the complete variable domain is EPEVTQTPSHQVTQMGQEVILRCVPISNHLYFYWYRQILGQKVEFLVSFYNNEISEKSEIFDDQFSVERPDGSNFTLKIRSTKLEDSAMYFCASSDVRLGQGVPGELFFGEGSRLTVL.

J is TRBJ2-5 and V is TRBV28; D might be TRBD1 (5 bases). Germline lookup yields CDR1 MDHEN and CDR2 SYDVKM. This CDR3 has 15 residues. Trimming took off 3 bases at V and 2 bases at J, with 13 bases between the two ends. The CDR3 sequence: CASSFPDRLQETQYF. CDR3 in DNA: TGTGCCAGCAGTTTCCCCGACAGATTACAAGAGACCCAGTACTTC.

Only a few counts were recorded for this clonotype. The J gene is TRBJ1-5, the V gene TRBV9; D remains ambiguous. Trimming cost V 0 bases and J 5 bases, with 12 bases left between them. Germline V gives CDR1 SGDLS, CDR2 YYNGEE. CDR3 size: 15 residues. CDR3 amino acids: CASSVGPTGHQPQHF. The CDR3 DNA reads TGTGCCAGCAGCGTAGGGCCTACTGGTCATCAGCCCCAGCATTTT.

The chain joins TRBV6-1 to TRBJ2-7; 11 bases match TRBD1. V lost 7 bases, J lost 2 bases, and 4 bases stayed unmatched. The CDR3 sequence is 14 residues long. Germline V gene lookup returns CDR1 MNHNS and CDR2 SASEGT. DNA for the CDR3: TGTGCCAGCAAGGGACAGGGGGTGACCTACGAGCAGTACTTC. Encoded protein: CASKGQGVTYEQYF.

This clonotype was detected many times. The chain is built from TRBV28 and TRBJ2-5; 7 bases align to TRBD1. CDR1 is MDHEN and CDR2 is SYDVKM in the germline V gene. V lost 6 bases, J lost 4 bases, and 8 bases stayed unmatched. The CDR3 length is 14 residues. The CDR3 loop reads CASRPLQGRETQYF. CDR3 sequence (DNA): TGTGCCAGCAGACCGTTACAGGGGAGAGAGACCCAGTACTTC.